These 12 T cell receptor beta chains were sequenced from one sample in a study of blood T cells in healthy people across ages. With a J-beta primer mix and a sample-barcoded 5' primer, a second PCR ran 7 to 11 cycles. TCRdb reprocessed the 5' RACE reads with MiXCR, giving one entry per CDR3 protein. The sample has around 1,900,000 distinct CDR3 sequences; about two fifths are singletons. Material: blood. The receptors were gathered from a human donor in good health.

The chain employs TRBV6-5 and TRBJ2-3; maybe TRBD1 (5 bases). CDR3 length: 16 residues. V lost 2 bases and J 3 bases, leaving 15 bases between the germline ends. Germline-derived CDR1 and CDR2 are MNHEY and SVGAGI. The chain's CDR3 is CASSYDAWQGTDTQYF. The CDR3 DNA sequence: TGTGCCAGCAGTTACGATGCATGGCAGGGAACAGATACGCAGTATTTT.

In this sample, this clonotype turned up a few times. This sequence joins TRBV12-5 and TRBJ2-1; D unresolved. CDR3 size: 12 residues. V lost 0 bases, J lost 8 bases, and 5 bases lay in between. Germline CDR1 and CDR2: LGHNT and FRNRAP. CDR3 DNA sequence: TGTGCTAGTGGTTTGGTGGTCTATGAGCAGTTCTTC. This translates into CASGLVVYEQFF. The full variable domain, rest sourced from reference TRBV12-5 and TRBJ2-1, is DARVTQTPRHKVTEMGQEVTMRCQPILGHNTVFWYRQTMMQGLELLAYFRNRAPLDDSGMPKDRFSAEMPDATLATLKIQPSEPRDSAVYFCASGLVVYEQFFGPGTRLTVL.

J is TRBJ2-3 and V is TRBV7-2; 7 bases match TRBD1. The germline V gene has CDR1 SGHTA and CDR2 FQGNSA. After removal of 4 bases from V and 2 bases from J, the junction contained 3 bases not matched to a gene. The CDR3 has 14 amino acids. CDR3 nucleotide sequence: TGTGCCAGCAGCTGGACAGGAGCCACAGATACGCAGTATTTT. Translating it yields CASSWTGATDTQYF.

This clonotype was counted a few times. J is TRBJ1-2 and V is TRBV5-1; TRBD1 agrees at 8 bases. J lost 6 bases, V lost 0 bases, and 16 bases had no gene match. Germline values: CDR1 SGHRS, CDR2 YFSETQ. This CDR3 comprises 18 residues. CDR3 protein: CASSLAEYAGGVRDGYTF. The CDR3 region has the DNA TGCGCCAGCAGCTTGGCCGAGTACGCAGGGGGCGTTAGAGATGGCTACACCTTC.

A few counts support this clonotype. The chain employs TRBV29-1 and TRBJ2-5, with TRBD1 matching over 12 bases. The germline gives CDR1 SQVTM, CDR2 ANQGSEA. This CDR3 spans 16 amino acids. The V and J ends lost 7 bases and 5 bases, in that order; junction bases with no gene match: 14. The CDR3 nucleotides are TGCAGCGAAATACAACCGGGACAGGGGGCTTCCGAGACCCAGTACTTC. It encodes CSEIQPGQGASETQYF.

With regard to this clonotype: A read error may produce the germline difference seen at one junction end. This sequence joins TRBV5-1 and TRBJ1-6; 9 positions agree with TRBD1. The CDR3 contains 15 residues. Germline V gene sequence: CDR1 SGHRS, CDR2 YFSETQ. This CDR3 is CASSLRTGDNSPLHF. CDR3 DNA sequence: TGTGCCAGCAGCTTACGGACAGGGGATAATTCACCCCTCCACTTT.

This clonotype was detected only a few times. The rearrangement links TRBV2 to TRBJ2-7; D gene uncertain. The J call may be in error: the DNA end matches TRBJ2-5 better. Germline loops: CDR1 SNHLY, CDR2 FYNNEI. This CDR3 is built from 12 residues. This chain's CDR3 is CASTPDTETQYF. In nucleotides, the CDR3 is TGTGCCAGCACCCCGGATACCGAGACCCAGTACTTC.

V gene TRBV6-6 combines with J gene TRBJ2-3; D might be TRBD2 (6 bases). Germline V gene sequence: CDR1 MNHNY, CDR2 SVGAGI (reference sequence). The CDR3 runs 16 residues. Trimming removed 0 bases from V and 0 bases from J, with 10 bases in between. CDR3 protein: CASSYSIAESTDTQYF. CDR3 bases: TGTGCCAGCAGTTACTCGATAGCGGAGAGCACAGATACGCAGTATTTT.

This chain connects TRBV6-4 to TRBJ2-1; D remains ambiguous. The CDR3 is made up of 10 amino acids. Germline V gene sequence: CDR1 MRHNA, CDR2 SNTAGT. V lost 7 bases, J lost 10 bases, and 8 bases lay in between. The CDR3 DNA follows: TGTGCCAGCAAACCAGGAGAGCAGTTCTTC. This codes for CASKPGEQFF.

The chain is built from TRBV4-3 and TRBJ2-7, with D possibly being TRBD2 (5 bases). V lost 1 base to trimming and J lost 8 bases, with 18 bases between them. Germline V lookup: CDR1 LGHNA, CDR2 YSLEER. This CDR3 contains 15 residues. In nucleotides, the CDR3 is TGCGCCAGCAGCCAAGGTTCGGGGAAGCCCAATCAGCAGTACTTC. Protein sequence: CASSQGSGKPNQQYF.

The genes are TRBV7-2 and TRBJ1-2; 7 nucleotides match TRBD1. The J segment lost 5 bases and the V segment lost 0 bases, leaving 9 bases of the junction unmatched. The CDR3 consists of 16 residues. Germline loops: CDR1 SGHTA, CDR2 FQGNSA. CDR3 nucleotide sequence: TGTACCAGCAGCTTAGCCCCAACAGGGGAGGGATATGGCTACACCTTC. Translated: CTSSLAPTGEGYGYTF.

This clonotype occurred a few times. The V gene is TRBV6-5, the J gene TRBJ2-5, with 9 positions matching TRBD2. The CDR3 has 13 amino acids. J was trimmed by 3 bases and V by 7 bases; bases with no gene match: 3. Germline-derived CDR1 and CDR2 are MNHEY and SVGAGI. The CDR3 reads CASNLAGEETQYF. Written as DNA, the CDR3 is TGTGCCAGCAATTTAGCGGGGGAAGAGACCCAGTACTTC.